This T cell receptor beta chain originates from a study of blood T cell repertoires in COVID-19. As for the study in general: Researchers got acute and convalescent COVID-19 samples from the United States, Italy and Spain. Sample material is recorded as cDNA or gDNA derived from T cells, B-cell-depleted T cells, or PBMCs.

The CDR3 runs to 14 residues. Germline assignment: CDR1 MDHEN and CDR2 SYDVKM. The V end was cut by 3 bases, the J end by 2 bases, with 11 bases between. How the authors handled the data: Estimation of nucleated cell counts was performed using reference gene primer amplification. Method: immunoSEQ multiplex PCR; TCRdb's copy keeps in-frame clones and lacks some. That table gives V, J and clone size, and the DNA gave D and trimming. The sample consists of about 150,000 clones, 80% of them appearing once. The V call is TRBV28, the J call TRBJ2-7, with a weak D call TRBD2 (5 bases). This receptor was taken from a man between 60 and 70 years old with acute or convalescent COVID-19. The sequencing sample was made of peripheral blood. The CDR3 reads CASSLLSETYEQYF. The DNA for the CDR3 is TGTGCCAGCAGTTTGCTTAGCGAAACCTACGAGCAGTACTTC.